The 28 T cell receptor beta chains given below trace back to one sample, sequenced in a study of shared clonotypes between healthy human individuals. Naive-designated CD8 cells lacked CD45RO, were positively enriched for CCR7, and omitted terminally differentiated effector memory CD45RA+ cells. The method was immunoSEQ multiplex PCR; TCRdb's version includes in-frame clones alone and lacks a portion of them. The table includes hundreds of thousands of clones, 95% to 96% detected once. Sample: naive CD8+ T cells sorted from blood. These receptors were taken from a woman in her 30s in good health.

The chain carries TRBV7-6 and TRBJ1-4; D gene ambiguous. Trimming took 6 bases from V and 3 from J, leaving 11 bases between them. This CDR3 spans 14 amino acids. Germline V gene sequence: CDR1 SGHVS, CDR2 FNYEAQ. In DNA form, the CDR3 reads TGTGCCAGCAGTTTGGTTGAGTCTAATGAAAAACTGTTTTTT. This gives the protein CASSLVESNEKLFF.

V usage is TRBV6-1 and J usage is TRBJ1-1; no clear D gene. Germline V gives CDR1 MNHNS, CDR2 SASEGT. V shed 7 bases and J shed 7 bases, with 16 bases lying between them. This CDR3 is 13 amino acids long. CDR3 DNA sequence: TGTGCCAGCACGGTCAGAACTATCCTTGAAGCTTTCTTT. The encoded protein is CASTVRTILEAFF.

This clone occurred once. The rearrangement uses TRBV10-3 and TRBJ2-5, with D possibly matching TRBD1 (5 bases). From germline, CDR1 is ENHRY and CDR2 SYGVKD. V was cut by 7 bases and J by 1 base, with 10 bases left in between. The CDR3 is 13 residues long. The CDR3 spells CAIKAGLQETQYF. The CDR3 coding sequence is TGTGCCATCAAGGCAGGGCTCCAAGAGACCCAGTACTTC.

This rearrangement joins TRBV27 to TRBJ2-6; 7 nucleotides align to TRBD2. The CDR3 loop spans 17 amino acids. The V and J ends lost 1 base and 0 bases, in that order; junction bases with no gene match: 3. Germline V gene sequence: CDR1 MNHEY, CDR2 SMNVEV (reference sequence). For the CDR3, the DNA is TGTGCCAGCAGTTTATGGGGGGGTCCCTCTGGGGCCAACGTCCTGACTTTC. Its protein is CASSLWGGPSGANVLTF.

The chain has TRBV28 and TRBJ1-1, with D possibly TRBD1 on 5 matching bases. V shed 5 bases and J shed 4 bases, with 11 bases lying between them. Looked up from germline, CDR1 is MDHEN and CDR2 is SYDVKM. This CDR3 has 13 amino acids. The CDR3 DNA sequence: TGTGCCAGCAGTGCGGGGGTTTTCACTGAAGCTTTCTTT. Encoded protein: CASSAGVFTEAFF.

The gene calls are TRBV11-2 and TRBJ2-7; D remains ambiguous. V was clipped by 1 base and J by 10 bases, with 11 bases between them. Germline V gene data show CDR1 as SGHAT and CDR2 as FQNNGV. The CDR3 has 12 amino acids. CDR3 DNA sequence: TGTGCCAGCAGCTTAGGTCCGATCCCCCAGTACTTC. It translates to CASSLGPIPQYF.

This chain links TRBV29-1 with TRBJ2-7; TRBD2 aligns across 7 bases. V lost 4 bases, J lost 1 base, and 7 bases stayed unmatched. Germline V gives CDR1 SQVTM, CDR2 ANQGSEA. The CDR3 runs 14 residues. CDR3 in DNA: TGCAGCGTTGGGGGGGGTGACAAGTCCTACGAGCAGTACTTC. Residues: CSVGGGDKSYEQYF.

This clone was detected only once. This chain links TRBV13 with TRBJ1-3, with 8 bases that match TRBD1. There are 16 residues in the CDR3. V shed 6 bases and J 4 bases; nucleotides not matched to a gene: 11. The germline gives CDR1 PRHDT, CDR2 FYEKMQ (reference sequence). The CDR3 sequence is CASRPPTGAGGNTIYF. Written as DNA, the CDR3 is TGTGCCAGCAGACCCCCGACAGGGGCTGGCGGAAACACCATATATTTT.

This rearrangement joins TRBV6-5 to TRBJ2-2; 7 bases map to TRBD2. The ends lost 3 bases at V and 4 bases at J; junction bases unmatched: 5. This CDR3 region has 15 residues. CDR1 and CDR2 from the germline V gene are MNHEY and SVGAGI. CDR3 sequence: CASSYGAGPTGELFF. CDR3 nucleotides: TGTGCCAGCAGTTATGGAGCGGGACCCACCGGGGAGCTGTTTTTT.

V is TRBV5-6 and J is TRBJ2-2, with D possibly TRBD2 on 5 matching bases. The CDR3 length is 15 residues. V lost 2 bases, J lost 0 bases, and 8 bases lay in between. Per germline, CDR1 SGHDT and CDR2 YYEEEE. The CDR3 is CASSLAVSNTGELFF. CDR3 nucleotide sequence: TGTGCCAGCAGCTTAGCGGTTTCGAACACCGGGGAGCTGTTTTTT.

This chain uses TRBV19 with TRBJ1-4, with D tentatively TRBD1 (5 bases). The germline CDR1 and CDR2 sequences are LNHDA and SQIVND (reference sequence). The CDR3 loop spans 15 amino acids. Trimming took 2 bases from V and 1 from J, leaving 8 bases between them. CDR3 region: CASSIMQGTNEKLFF. CDR3 bases: TGTGCCAGTAGTATAATGCAGGGAACTAATGAAAAACTGTTTTTT.

On this clone itself: Different DNA sequences within this sample yield the same CDR3. The V and J genes are TRBV27 and TRBJ2-3; D unclear. Trimming pared 5 bases from V and 0 bases from J, leaving 3 bases between. Germline V gene lookup returns CDR1 MNHEY and CDR2 SMNVEV (reference sequence). This CDR3 has 12 amino acids. CDR3 in DNA: TGTGCCAGCAGTCAGAGCACAGATACGCAGTATTTT. The encoded protein is CASSQSTDTQYF.

The V gene is TRBV5-5, the J gene TRBJ2-7; unclear D gene. V lost 0 bases to trimming and J lost 7 bases, with 8 bases between them. The germline CDR1 and CDR2 sequences are SGHKS and YYEKEE (reference sequence). The CDR3 extends over 12 amino acids. CDR3 sequence (DNA): TGTGCCAGCAGCTTGGAGGGCTCGGAGCAGTACTTC. Translation gives CASSLEGSEQYF.

This chain connects TRBV27 to TRBJ1-1, with 7 bases fitting TRBD1. Germline CDR1 and CDR2: MNHEY and SMNVEV (reference sequence). With 1 base clipped from V and 0 bases from J, the junction kept 5 bases outside the gene matches. The CDR3 consists of 16 residues. CDR3 DNA sequence: TGTGCCAGCAGTTTATTAGGGGGCCTAATGAACACTGAAGCTTTCTTT. As protein: CASSLLGGLMNTEAFF.

Concerning this clone: Other nucleotide sequences from this sample produce the same CDR3. V usage is TRBV27 and J usage is TRBJ2-2; D is possibly TRBD2 (6 bases). Germline loops: CDR1 MNHEY, CDR2 SMNVEV (reference sequence). The CDR3 runs to 14 residues. V dropped 5 bases and J dropped 2 bases, with 9 bases sitting between them. DNA for the CDR3: TGTGCCAGCAGTCCGGGACTCAACACCGGGGAGCTGTTTTTT. This codes for CASSPGLNTGELFF.

This clone was found once. The V and J genes are TRBV27 and TRBJ2-7, with 9 bases matching TRBD1. CDR1 and CDR2 from the germline V gene are MNHEY and SMNVEV (reference sequence). Unmatched junction bases numbered 9, after V lost 5 bases and J lost 4 bases. CDR3 length: 15 amino acids. CDR3 sequence reads: CASSPWTGALYEQYF. DNA of the CDR3: TGTGCCAGCAGTCCGTGGACAGGGGCTTTGTACGAGCAGTACTTC.

This chain links TRBV7-5 with TRBJ2-2. TRBV7-5 is marked as a pseudogene. The CDR3 sequence is 17 residues long. CDR3 region: CVRSLQDRYWNTGELFF. The CDR3 nucleotides read TGTGTCAGAAGCCTCCAAGACCGCTATTGGAACACCGGGGAGCTGTTTTTT.

CDR3 sequence: CASSIYGGNYEQYF. CDR3 bases: TGTGCCAGCAGTATATACGGAGGAAACTACGAGCAGTACTTC. The genes are TRBV27 and TRBJ2-7; a possible D gene is TRBD2 (5 bases). The CDR3 runs 14 residues. Trimming cost V 5 bases and J 3 bases, with 14 bases left between them. From germline, CDR1 is MNHEY and CDR2 SMNVEV (reference sequence).

The gene calls are TRBV27 and TRBJ2-7, with TRBD1 matching over 9 bases. Germline loops: CDR1 MNHEY, CDR2 SMNVEV (reference sequence). V was clipped by 5 bases and J by 3 bases; unmatched bases: 5. The CDR3 runs to 14 residues. The CDR3 DNA reads as TGTGCCAGCAGTCACACAGGGGGCGTCTACGAGCAGTACTTC. Its protein is CASSHTGGVYEQYF.

The chain uses TRBV29-1 and TRBJ2-7; maybe TRBD2 (5 bases). The CDR3 contains 11 residues. With 5 bases removed from V and 6 bases from J, the gap between germline ends came to 11 bases. CDR1 SQVTM and CDR2 ANQGSEA come from the germline V gene. The CDR3 DNA reads as TGCAGCGTTACGGCTAGCCTCGAGCAGTACTTC. Its protein product is CSVTASLEQYF.

The J gene is TRBJ2-5, the V gene TRBV30; D is unclear. With 2 bases removed from V and 0 bases from J, the gap between germline ends came to 13 bases. This CDR3 has 15 residues. The germline CDR1 and CDR2 sequences are GTSNPN and SVGIG (reference sequence). The CDR3 bases are TGTGCCTGGAGTACCGCCTTGGGGTACCAAGAGACCCAGTACTTC. Translated: CAWSTALGYQETQYF.

The chain is built from TRBV28 and TRBJ2-5, with a tentative D call TRBD2 (5 bases). This CDR3 is 12 amino acids long. Germline V gene lookup returns CDR1 MDHEN and CDR2 SYDVKM. The ends were cut back, 3 bases at V and 4 bases at J, with 6 bases in the middle. The CDR3 bases are TGTGCCAGCAGTTTGGCGGGAGAGACCCAGTACTTC. It encodes CASSLAGETQYF.

The CDR3 spells CASSLGTIYEQYF. The CDR3 DNA is TGTGCCAGCAGCTTGGGCACTATCTACGAGCAGTACTTC. The V gene is TRBV5-6, the J gene TRBJ2-7; D is unresolved. The CDR3 runs to 13 residues. Germline lookup yields CDR1 SGHDT and CDR2 YYEEEE. The V end lost 0 bases, the J end lost 3 bases, and 7 bases lay between the germline ends.

This clone was observed a single time. The chain recombines TRBV5-1 with TRBJ2-6; 9 positions match TRBD1. With 4 bases clipped from V and 8 bases from J, the junction kept 10 bases outside the gene matches. The germline V gene has CDR1 SGHRS and CDR2 YFSETQ. The CDR3 spans 16 residues. The CDR3 here is CASSHPRDRESNVLTF. For the CDR3, the DNA is TGCGCCAGCAGCCACCCTAGGGACAGGGAATCCAACGTCCTGACTTTC. The entire variable domain, with the rest obtained from reference TRBV5-1 and TRBJ2-6, is as follows: KAGVTQTPRYLIKTRGQQVTLSCSPISGHRSVSWYQQTPGQGLQFLFEYFSETQRNKGNFPGRFSGRQFSNSRSEMNVSTLELGDSALYLCASSHPRDRESNVLTFGAGSRLTVL.

The chain joins TRBV14 to TRBJ2-7; D gene uncertain. CDR1 is SGHDN, CDR2 FVKESK, per germline. The ends were cut back, 5 bases at V and 5 bases at J, with 7 bases in the middle. The CDR3 is 11 amino acids. The CDR3 reads CASSWMDEQYF. For the CDR3, the DNA is TGTGCCAGCAGCTGGATGGACGAGCAGTACTTC.

CDR3 DNA sequence: TGTGCCAGCAGCGTAGAAGAGGGCCTCTCCTACGAGCAGTACTTC. Translated, it gives CASSVEEGLSYEQYF. The chain uses TRBV9 and TRBJ2-7; TRBD2 is a possible D gene (5 bases). The CDR3 is 15 amino acids. Per the germline V gene, CDR1 is SGDLS and CDR2 is YYNGEE. V was clipped by 0 bases and J by 0 bases, with 10 bases between them.

In regard to this clone: Additional DNA sequences in this sample encode the identical CDR3. V is TRBV27 and J is TRBJ2-7, with TRBD2 identical over 13 bases. The length of the CDR3 is 15 residues. CDR1 is MNHEY, CDR2 SMNVEV, per germline (reference sequence). V lost 5 bases to trimming and J lost 2 bases; unmatched junction nucleotides: 3. CDR3 nucleotide sequence: TGTGCCAGCAGTCCGGGGACTAGCGGGACCTACGAGCAGTACTTC. As protein: CASSPGTSGTYEQYF.

The chain carries TRBV25-1 and TRBJ2-5; 10 bases fit TRBD2. V shed 4 bases, J shed 4 bases, and the junction held 9 bases outside the gene matches. There are 16 residues in the CDR3. Per the germline V gene, CDR1 is MGHDK and CDR2 is SYGVNS. Here the CDR3 reads CASSGALAGEGETQYF. The CDR3 region has the DNA TGTGCCAGCAGTGGGGCCCTAGCGGGAGAGGGAGAGACCCAGTACTTC. The full variable domain, with the rest looked up from reference TRBV25-1 and TRBJ2-5, is EADIYQTPRYLVIGTGKKITLECSQTMGHDKMYWYQQDPGMELHLIHYSYGVNSTEKGDLSSESTVSRIRTEHFPLTLESARPSHTSQYLCASSGALAGEGETQYFGPGTRLLVL.